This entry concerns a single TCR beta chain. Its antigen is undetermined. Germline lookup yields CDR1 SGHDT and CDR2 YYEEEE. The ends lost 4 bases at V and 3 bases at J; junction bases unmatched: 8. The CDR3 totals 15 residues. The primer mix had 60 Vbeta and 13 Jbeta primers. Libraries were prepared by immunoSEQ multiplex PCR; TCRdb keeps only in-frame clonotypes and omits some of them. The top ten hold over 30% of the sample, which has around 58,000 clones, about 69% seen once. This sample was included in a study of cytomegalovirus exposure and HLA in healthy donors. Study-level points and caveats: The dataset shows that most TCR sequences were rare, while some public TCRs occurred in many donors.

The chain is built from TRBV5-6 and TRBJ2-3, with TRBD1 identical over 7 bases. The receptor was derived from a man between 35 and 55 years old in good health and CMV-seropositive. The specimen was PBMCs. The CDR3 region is CASSTRQGETDTQYF. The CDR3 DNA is TGTGCCAGCAGCACCCGACAGGGAGAGACAGATACGCAGTATTTT.